A selection of T cell receptor beta chains follows, all from one sample in a study of a mutant IDH1 vaccine in newly diagnosed glioma. Libraries were prepared by immunoSEQ multiplex PCR; TCRdb keeps only in-frame clonotypes and omits some of them. The sample has around 50,000 clones, 86% seen once. This material consisted of PBMCs, taken from a glioma patient treated with radiotherapy, temozolomide or both. The receptors come from a man aged 40-49 years with glioma. The CDR3 runs from the conserved cysteine through the conserved F or W. D genes are given only for firm matches. Only some rows state a clone size, as once, few, many or a class for expanded clones.

D,size,J,V,CDR3,DNA
TRBD2,.,TRBJ2-2,TRBV7-2,CASSPSWGGGELFF,TGTGCCAGCAGCCCGAGTTGGGGGGGCGGGGAGCTGTTTTTT
.,.,TRBJ1-1,TRBV4-3,CASSQGGRTGAEAFF,TGCGCCAGCAGCCAAGGGGGGAGGACGGGAGCTGAAGCTTTCTTT
.,.,TRBJ1-4,TRBV28,CASYPGTSNEKLFF,TGTGCCAGCTACCCCGGGACTTCTAATGAAAAACTGTTTTTT
.,.,TRBJ1-3,TRBV13,CASSLGLGGTGNTIYF,TGTGCCAGCAGCTTAGGCCTAGGAGGCACTGGAAACACCATATATTTT
.,.,TRBJ1-2,TRBV19,CASREETGYRDRYTF,TGTGCCAGTAGGGAGGAAACAGGGTATCGGGATCGCTACACCTTC
.,.,TRBJ1-2,TRBV30,CAWSVGGRTTCGYTF,TGTGCCTGGAGTGTCGGGGGGCGCACCACCTGTGGCTACACCTTC
.,.,TRBJ2-2,TRBV14,CASSQDRGILTGELFF,TGTGCCAGCAGCCAAGATCGGGGGATATTAACCGGGGAGCTGTTTTTT
.,once,TRBJ1-3,TRBV7-3,CASSQRVGNTIYF,TGTGCCAGCAGCCAACGAGTCGGAAACACCATATATTTT
.,.,TRBJ1-2,TRBV7-6,CASSPIGQYGYTF,TGTGCCAGCAGCCCCATTGGGCAGTATGGCTACACCTTC
.,.,TRBJ1-2,TRBV7-8,CASSLGTDYGYTF,TGTGCCAGCAGCCTCGGGACGGACTATGGCTACACCTTC
TRBD2,.,TRBJ2-1,TRBV9,CASSSTSSGSYNEQFF,TGTGCCAGCAGCTCGACTAGCTCCGGCTCCTACAATGAGCAGTTCTTC
.,.,TRBJ2-7,TRBV9,CASSLGDMSSYEQYF,TGTGCCAGCAGCCTTGGAGATATGAGCTCCTACGAGCAGTACTTC
.,.,TRBJ2-7,TRBV29-1,CSVGRESYEQYF,TGCAGCGTTGGACGGGAGTCCTACGAGCAGTACTTC
.,.,TRBJ1-1,TRBV21-1,CGSSKRRGPEAFF,TGTGGCAGCAGCAAAAGGCGGGGCCCGGAAGCTTTCTTT
.,.,TRBJ1-2,TRBV2,CASIPEGVYGYTF,TGTGCCAGCATCCCGGAAGGGGTCTATGGCTACACCTTC